This T cell receptor beta chain is drawn from a study of blood T cell repertoires in COVID-19. Study at large: T cells, B-cell-depleted T cells, or PBMCs provided the cDNA or gDNA that served as material.

This clone was seen a single time. The assay was immunoSEQ multiplex PCR, and TCRdb's table has in-frame clones only and misses some. The sample includes fewer than 250,000 clones, under 90% of them seen just once. There are 17 residues in the CDR3. CDR1 and CDR2 (germline): SGHRS, YFSETQ. V lost 5 bases and J lost 0; bases outside the gene matches: 10. Sequenced: peripheral blood. The TCR originated in a man aged 50-60 years with COVID-19, enrolled during active disease. The genes are TRBV5-1 and TRBJ2-3, with 9 bases aligning to TRBD2. In DNA, the CDR3 is TGCGCCAGCAGTAAGCGGGGGGCTCGTTCTAGCACAGATACGCAGTATTTT. It yields the protein CASSKRGARSSTDTQYF.